Listed below are T cell receptor beta chains from one sample, sequenced in a study of blood T cell repertoires in COVID-19. Some clones are missing from TCRdb's copy, which holds only in-frame ones; the method was immunoSEQ multiplex PCR. The sample lists 55,000 to 85,000 clones, about 90% occurring once. The sequenced sample consisted of peripheral blood. The receptors were sampled from a human donor in a cohort sampled during active COVID-19. Each CDR3 is given with its conserved first and last residue. The D gene is left open where the match is weak. Rows give clone size only sometimes, using once, few, many, or a class for an expanded clone.

clone_size	j_call	v_call	d_call	cdr3_aa	cdr3_nt
.	TRBJ1-3	TRBV7-6	.	CASGTQGRAGNTIYF	TGTGCCAGCGGTACTCAGGGCAGGGCTGGAAACACCATATATTTT
.	TRBJ2-7	TRBV7-2	.	CASSSLGPLYEQYF	TGTGCCAGCAGTTCCCTTGGGCCTCTCTACGAGCAGTACTTC
.	TRBJ1-1	TRBV10-3	.	CAISGQTEAFF	TGTGCCATCAGTGGACAGACCGAAGCTTTCTTT
.	TRBJ2-2	TRBV6-4	TRBD2	CASKLGAGGPNTGELFF	TGTGCCAGCAAACTCGGAGCGGGGGGACCGAACACCGGGGAGCTGTTTTTT
.	TRBJ2-7	TRBV4-3	.	CASSQDEQVPPREQYF	TGCGCCAGCAGCCAAGACGAACAGGTACCTCCTCGGGAGCAGTACTTC
few	TRBJ2-3	TRBV5-1	.	CASRIASGTDTQYF	TGCGCCAGCCGCATTGCGTCCGGCACAGATACGCAGTATTTT
.	TRBJ2-7	TRBV7-2	TRBD2	CASSLDRTSLRTEQYF	TGTGCCAGCAGCCTAGACCGGACTAGCTTGAGGACCGAGCAGTACTTC
.	TRBJ2-7	TRBV5-1	TRBD1	CASSLTGGSSYEQYF	TGCGCCAGCAGCTTGACAGGGGGGAGCTCCTACGAGCAGTACTTC
.	TRBJ2-6	TRBV18	.	CASSQAGLESGANVLTF	TGTGCCAGCTCACAAGCGGGCCTGGAATCTGGGGCCAACGTCCTGACTTTC
.	TRBJ1-3	TRBV15	.	CATSRATDQVSGNTIYF	TGTGCCACCAGCAGGGCTACGGATCAGGTCTCTGGAAACACCATATATTTT
.	TRBJ2-3	TRBV27	TRBD1	CASSLSIGDRGPDTQYF	TGTGCCAGCAGTTTATCGATAGGGGACAGGGGGCCAGATACGCAGTATTTT
.	TRBJ1-5	TRBV10-2	.	CASGGDGLSNQPQHF	TGCGCCAGCGGGGGGGACGGTCTGAGCAATCAGCCCCAGCATTTT
.	TRBJ2-2	TRBV5-5	TRBD2	CASSLVAGGRTGELFF	TGTGCCAGCAGCTTGGTAGCGGGCGGGAGGACCGGGGAGCTGTTTTTT
.	TRBJ1-1	TRBV19	.	CASSIRENTEAFF	TGTGCCAGTAGTATCCGGGAGAACACTGAAGCTTTCTTT
once	TRBJ1-2	TRBV9	.	CASSVSGAGYTF	TGTGCCAGCAGCGTATCAGGGGCAGGCTACACCTTC
once	TRBJ2-4	TRBV25-1	TRBD1	CASMGQGGLAKNIQYF	TGTGCCAGCATGGGACAGGGCGGCCTAGCCAAAAACATTCAGTACTTC
.	TRBJ2-5	TRBV21-1	.	CASMTTPGVKGTDREETQYF	TGTGCCAGCATGACGACTCCGGGGGTAAAAGGGACGGACCGCGAAGAGACCCAGTACTTC
once	TRBJ2-3	TRBV5-1	TRBD2	CASSRTSAPPDTQYF	TGCGCCAGCAGCCGCACTAGCGCCCCCCCAGATACGCAGTATTTT
.	TRBJ1-3	TRBV28	.	CASSFTIRSSGNTIYF	TGTGCCAGCAGTTTCACGATCAGGTCCTCTGGAAACACCATATATTTT
.	TRBJ2-7	TRBV7-2	TRBD2	CASSLRGWRGSYEQYF	TGTGCCAGCAGCTTACGCGGCTGGCGGGGGTCCTACGAGCAGTACTTC
.	TRBJ2-2	TRBV10-3	.	CAISEGQPGGELFF	TGTGCCATCAGTGAGGGACAACCAGGGGGGGAGCTGTTTTTT
.	TRBJ1-4	TRBV5-1	.	CASSAGGSTNEKLFF	TGCGCCAGCAGCGCCGGGGGTTCAACTAATGAAAAACTGTTTTTT
.	TRBJ2-3	TRBV20-1	.	CSASPGLSTDTQYF	TGCAGTGCTAGTCCCGGACTTAGCACAGATACGCAGTATTTT
.	TRBJ2-7	TRBV19	TRBD1	CASSPGQEPYEQYF	TGTGCCAGTTCGCCGGGACAGGAGCCCTACGAGCAGTACTTC
.	TRBJ1-1	TRBV3-1/TRBV3-2	.	CASSQDQGTEAFF	TGTGCCAGCAGCCAAGATCAGGGTACTGAAGCTTTCTTT
.	TRBJ2-6	TRBV18	.	CASSPTGTGANVLTF	TGTGCCAGCTCACCGACGGGGACTGGGGCCAACGTCCTGACTTTC
.	TRBJ2-7	TRBV29-1	.	CSVEAGEGYEQYF	TGCAGCGTTGAGGCAGGGGAGGGCTACGAGCAGTACTTC
.	TRBJ2-1	TRBV19	.	CASSINNEQFF	TGTGCCAGTAGTATTAATAATGAGCAGTTCTTC
.	TRBJ2-7	TRBV27	.	CASREGGSYEQYF	TGTGCCAGCAGAGAGGGAGGTTCCTACGAGCAGTACTTC
.	TRBJ1-5	TRBV19	TRBD1	CASSILGGQPQHF	TGTGCCAGTAGTATATTAGGGGGCCAGCCCCAGCATTTT
.	TRBJ2-4	TRBV19	TRBD2	CASSAYSGETLNIQYF	TGTGCCAGTAGTGCTTATAGCGGGGAGACATTGAACATTCAGTACTTC
.	TRBJ2-1	TRBV3-1/TRBV3-2	TRBD2	CASSQDLIAGEQFF	TGTGCCAGCAGCCAAGACTTAATAGCGGGTGAGCAGTTCTTC
.	TRBJ1-1	TRBV5-1	.	CASRQREAHTEAFF	TGCGCCAGCAGACAGAGGGAAGCACACACTGAAGCTTTCTTT
few	TRBJ2-7	TRBV18	TRBD2	CASSTGTSGYEQYF	TGTGCCAGCTCAACCGGGACTAGCGGTTACGAGCAGTACTTC
.	TRBJ1-5	TRBV28	.	CASSFPQDNQPQHF	TGTGCCAGCAGTTTCCCGCAGGACAATCAGCCCCAGCATTTT
few	TRBJ1-2	TRBV6-5	.	CASFAGFSYTF	TGTGCCAGCTTTGCAGGTTTTAGCTACACCTTC
.	TRBJ2-3	TRBV7-2	TRBD2	CASSLVGTSGTDTQYF	TGTGCCAGCAGCTTAGTAGGGACTAGCGGGACAGATACGCAGTATTTT
once	TRBJ1-6	TRBV3-1/TRBV3-2	.	CASAGNFNSPLHF	TGTGCCAGCGCCGGGAACTTTAATTCACCCCTCCACTTT
.	TRBJ2-3	TRBV5-4	TRBD2	CASSLVAGGPGGSDTQYF	TGTGCCAGCAGCTTGGTAGCGGGAGGGCCGGGTGGTTCGGATACGCAGTATTTT
.	TRBJ2-7	TRBV19	TRBD2	CASSMSTSGSRGYEQYF	TGTGCCAGTAGTATGAGTACTAGCGGGAGCAGGGGCTACGAGCAGTACTTC
.	TRBJ2-3	TRBV4-1	TRBD2	CASSQMGLAGTWDTQYF	TGCGCCAGCAGCCAAATGGGACTAGCGGGGACTTGGGATACGCAGTATTTT
.	TRBJ1-5	TRBV6-1	TRBD1	CASSDDRGRVEQPQHF	TGTGCCAGCAGTGACGACAGGGGCCGGGTAGAACAGCCCCAGCATTTT
.	TRBJ2-7	TRBV7-2	TRBD1	CASSLAQGSDEQYF	TGTGCCAGCAGCCTAGCACAGGGGTCGGACGAGCAGTACTTC
.	TRBJ1-6	TRBV11-2	TRBD1	CASSATGTGFFPLHF	TGTGCCAGCAGCGCTACCGGGACAGGGTTTTTTCCCCTCCACTTT